Given below is one TCR beta chain in context. Its antigen is not yet known. Base qualities are not at hand, and no much larger clone is one base apart. The sample originates from a study of T-cell memory formation after mild COVID-19 (dated by TCRdb to the early 2020s). About the study as a whole: TCR sequence clusters from the two donors were found to be largely donor specific. The cohort comprised two young, previously healthy adult volunteers, one female and one male. In a couple of donors, T-cell clones that expanded and contracted after mild COVID-19 were tracked by sequencing TCRalpha and TCRbeta repertoires over time.

TCRdb shows the sequencer as Illumina NovaSeq 6000. TCRalpha and TCRbeta cDNA libraries were built by 5'RACE with constant-segment primers, adding sample barcodes and unique molecular identifiers. Trizol reagent was used to extract RNA from every sample. Library amplification was performed in two PCR steps, and a second sample barcode and Illumina TruSeq adapters were introduced in the second step. Sequencing of libraries was performed on an Illumina NovaSeq with 2 x 150 bp paired-end reads. The original methods were these. Reads were demultiplexed and collapsed into UMI-guided consensus sequences with migec v1.2.7. Using mixcr v2.1.11, UMI consensuses were aligned to TRA and TRB V and J templates and then assembled into clonotypes. A clonotype was counted as expanded or contracted only when both edgeR and NoisET called the clonotype significant, with the noise models trained on biological replicates. For edgeR calls, a false discovery rate-adjusted p below 0.01 and a log2 fold-change threshold of 1 were applied. PCA with hierarchical clustering of max-normalized trajectories of the 1000 most abundant clonotypes was used as exploratory dynamics analysis. Separately sequenced CD4+ and CD8+ repertoires were used to assign a CD4 or CD8 phenotype to each responding clone. TCRdb ran its own pipeline on the public reads, namely fastp trimming at Q25 and MiXCR clone calling, and kept in-frame beta chains. Rows with a matching CDR3 protein are joined into one entry that keeps the most common DNA and genes. The authors' filters were not applied to this entry. Present in this sample are 150,000 to 200,000 distinct CDR3 sequences, more than 12% of which were seen just once. Around an eighth of the sample is taken by the ten largest.

Ficoll-Paque density gradient centrifugation was the method used to isolate PBMCs. What the authors observed across the whole study: Some responding clones were detected in pre-infection memory, suggesting pre-existing cross-reactive memory T cells joined the SARS-CoV-2 response. Whether the second-wave clones peaking on day 37 were SARS-CoV-2 specific was not confirmed. Clones contracting from day 15 to 85 had balanced CD4/CD8 phenotypes, while a second wave expanding from day 15 to 37 was biased towards CD4+. The study included only a couple of mild cases, and larger cohorts that include severe cases with pre-infection samples were judged to be necessary. Contracting CD4+ clones turned up mainly in the CM and EM memory subsets, whereas EMRA was where CD8+ clones were enriched.

The CDR3 contains 18 residues, cysteine and phenylalanine counted. The CDR3 DNA has 54 bases and is translated from base 1. V lost 6 bases and J lost 3 bases, and the count of bases not matched to a germline gene is 14. In this chain, TRBV12-3 or TRBV12-4 is recombined with TRBJ1-5; the central 10 bases match TRBD1. The TCR sequence derives from an adult woman who had mild COVID-19 (a few samples of this study predate the infection). The sample titles of this study are shuffled in the database, so cell type and time point are left out; the donor was told from shared clones. What was sequenced was PBMCs or a T cell subset sorted from them (not recorded which). The CDR3 corresponds to CASSPSGQGVAFNQPQHF. The nucleotide sequence reads as follows: TGTGCCAGCAGCCCTAGTGGACAGGGGGTCGCTTTCAATCAGCCCCAGCATTTT.